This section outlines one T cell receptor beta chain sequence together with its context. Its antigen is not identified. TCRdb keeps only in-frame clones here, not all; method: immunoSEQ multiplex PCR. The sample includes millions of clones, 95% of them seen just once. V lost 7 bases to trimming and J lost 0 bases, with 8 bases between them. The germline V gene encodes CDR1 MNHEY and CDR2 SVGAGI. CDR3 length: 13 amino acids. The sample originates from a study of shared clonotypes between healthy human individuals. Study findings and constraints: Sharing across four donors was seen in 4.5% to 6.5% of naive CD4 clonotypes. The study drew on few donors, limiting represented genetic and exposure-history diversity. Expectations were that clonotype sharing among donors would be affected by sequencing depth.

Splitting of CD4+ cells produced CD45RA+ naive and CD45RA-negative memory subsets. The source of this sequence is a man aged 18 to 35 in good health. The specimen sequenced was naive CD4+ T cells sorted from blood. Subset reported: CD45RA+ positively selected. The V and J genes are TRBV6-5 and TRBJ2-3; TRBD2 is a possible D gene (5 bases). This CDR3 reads CASTRTSTDTQYF. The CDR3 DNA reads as TGTGCCAGCACCAGGACTAGCACAGATACGCAGTATTTT.